Following are 25 T cell receptor beta chains from one sample sequenced in a study of blood T cell repertoires in COVID-19 (dated by TCRdb to 2020 to 2022). Library preparation used the immunoSEQ multiplex PCR assay. Drawn from immuneACCESS, this table holds only the in-frame rearrangements with V and J called that TCRdb kept. Clones are partly lost; checked studies trace under half to an unresolved V gene and leave the rest unexplained. This sample lists about 78,000 clones; about 89% were detected once. In total, the top ten clones hold 1.9% of the sample. Sample: peripheral blood. These TCRs come from a woman aged 55-69 years with acute or convalescent COVID-19.

The count of this clone is one. The V and J genes are TRBV23-1 and TRBJ2-7; unclear D gene. TRBV23-1 is recorded as an ORF, its role being uncertain. Trimming removed 4 bases from V and 3 bases from J, with 7 bases in between. CDR3 length: 12 residues. CDR3 nucleotides: TGCGCCAGCAGTCCAACTTACTACGAGCAGTACTTC. This codes for CASSPTYYEQYF.

The chain employs TRBV19 and TRBJ1-5, with D possibly matching TRBD1 (6 bases). Trimming removed 7 bases from V and 5 bases from J, with 21 bases in between. Germline assignment: CDR1 LNHDA and CDR2 SQIVND (reference sequence). The CDR3 consists of 16 residues. The CDR3 nucleotides read TGTGCCAGTACCCACCGGGGGGACACATACGATCAGCCCCAGCATTTT. This codes for CASTHRGDTYDQPQHF. Drawing the rest from reference TRBV19 and TRBJ1-5, the complete variable domain is DGGITQSPKYLFRKEGQNVTLSCEQNLNHDAMYWYRQDPGQGLRLIYYSQIVNDFQKGDIAEGYSVSREKKESFPLTVTSAQKNPTAFYLCASTHRGDTYDQPQHFGDGTRLSIL.

J is TRBJ2-2 and V is TRBV25-1, with D tentatively TRBD1 (5 bases). Germline CDR1 MGHDK, CDR2 SYGVNS. The germline V and J ends were trimmed by 4 bases and 4 bases, with 7 bases remaining between them. The CDR3 consists of 13 residues. The CDR3 nucleotides are TGTGCCAGCAGTGGGCAGGGCACCGGGGAGCTGTTTTTT. Its protein product is CASSGQGTGELFF.

The J gene is TRBJ1-3, the V gene TRBV28; 7 positions match TRBD1. Germline V gene sequence: CDR1 MDHEN, CDR2 SYDVKM. Losses at the gene ends were 7 bases for V and 4 bases for J; bases not matched to a gene: 13. CDR3 length equals 16 residues. The CDR3 sequence: CASTPVDREGGNTIYF. CDR3 bases: TGTGCCAGCACTCCGGTTGACAGGGAAGGAGGAAACACCATATATTTT. Looking up the rest from reference TRBV28 and TRBJ1-3 gives the full variable domain: DVKVTQSSRYLVKRTGEKVFLECVQDMDHENMFWYRQDPGLGLRLIYFSYDVKMKEKGDIPEGYSVSREKKERFSLILESASTNQTSMYLCASTPVDREGGNTIYFGEGSWLTVV.

The chain recombines TRBV6-2 or TRBV6-3 with TRBJ1-5, with D perhaps TRBD1 (5 bases). The CDR3 has 13 residues. V was shortened by 3 bases and J by 5 bases, with 8 bases between the two germline ends. CDR1 is MNHEY, CDR2 SVGEGT, per germline. The CDR3 sequence is CASSYTGDQPQHF. The DNA of the CDR3 is TGTGCCAGCAGTTATACAGGAGATCAGCCCCAGCATTTT.

This chain links TRBV6-2 or TRBV6-3 with TRBJ2-1; D is perhaps TRBD2 (6 bases). The CDR3 sequence is 13 residues long. V was pared by 0 bases and J by 9 bases, with 9 bases between. CDR1 MNHEY and CDR2 SVGEGT come from the germline V gene. CDR3 DNA sequence: TGTGCCAGCAGTTACTCTCTGGGGGGTGAGCAGTTCTTC. Its translation: CASSYSLGGEQFF.

This clone came up a few times. This chain links TRBV9 with TRBJ2-2; a possible D gene is TRBD2 (6 bases). CDR3 length: 16 amino acids. Germline V gene lookup returns CDR1 SGDLS and CDR2 YYNGEE. V was pared by 2 bases and J by 2 bases, with 13 bases between. The CDR3 protein is CASSVHERVNTGELFF. The CDR3 DNA sequence: TGTGCCAGCAGCGTTCACGAGCGGGTTAACACCGGGGAGCTGTTTTTT.

The J gene is TRBJ2-2, the V gene TRBV19; D is perhaps TRBD2 (7 bases). The V and J ends lost 6 bases and 2 bases respectively, with 16 bases between them. This CDR3 region has 16 residues. From germline, CDR1 is LNHDA and CDR2 SQIVND (reference sequence). In DNA form, the CDR3 reads TGTGCCAGTAGCCGCGTGGGCGGGGGCAACACCGGGGAGCTGTTTTTT. This codes for CASSRVGGGNTGELFF.

CDR3 sequence reads: CASSPPLAEETQYF. CDR3 DNA: TGTGCCAGCTCACCACCGCTAGCGGAAGAGACCCAGTACTTC. This sequence joins TRBV18 and TRBJ2-5, with 7 bases identical to TRBD2. This CDR3 region has 14 residues. V lost 0 bases to trimming and J lost 3 bases; unmatched junction nucleotides: 1. Germline V gives CDR1 KGHSH, CDR2 LQKENI.

The rearrangement links TRBV28 to TRBJ1-1, with TRBD1 matching 7 bases. The germline V gene has CDR1 MDHEN and CDR2 SYDVKM. V was clipped by 5 bases and J by 6 bases; unmatched bases: 9. The CDR3 length is 14 residues. CDR3 coding DNA: TGTGCCAGCAGTATCCCACAGGGGCGAGCTGAAGCTTTCTTT. Amino acid sequence: CASSIPQGRAEAFF.

The gene calls are TRBV27 and TRBJ2-1, with 8 bases that match TRBD2. This CDR3 has 17 residues. The V segment lost 0 bases and the J segment 7 bases; nucleotides outside the gene matches: 11. The germline CDR1 and CDR2 sequences are MNHEY and SMNVEV (reference sequence). This chain's CDR3 is CASSLSRHPGGANEQFF. Written as DNA, the CDR3 is TGTGCCAGCAGTTTATCGCGACACCCCGGGGGGGCTAATGAGCAGTTCTTC.

This clone appeared a few times. The chain is built from TRBV28 and TRBJ2-7, with a weak D call TRBD2 (6 bases). Looked up from germline, CDR1 is MDHEN and CDR2 is SYDVKM. The CDR3 length is 14 residues. V was pared by 2 bases and J by 3 bases, with 11 bases between. Here the CDR3 DNA reads TGTGCCAGCAGTTTAAACGGGGGAGGCTACGAGCAGTACTTC. Encoded protein: CASSLNGGGYEQYF.

This clone appeared once. The chain employs TRBV28 and TRBJ2-7, with 7 bases lining up with TRBD2. Germline CDR1 and CDR2: MDHEN and SYDVKM. This CDR3 contains 16 residues. With 3 bases clipped from V and 3 bases from J, the junction kept 11 bases outside the gene matches. The CDR3 DNA sequence: TGTGCCAGCAGTTTTAGTAGCGGGCTAGGGATCTACGAGCAGTACTTC. This gives the protein CASSFSSGLGIYEQYF.

This rearrangement joins TRBV4-1 to TRBJ2-7; a possible D gene is TRBD1 (5 bases). Trimming pared 1 base from V and 4 bases from J, leaving 14 bases between. Germline loops: CDR1 MGHRA, CDR2 YSYEKL. The CDR3 is 15 residues long. CDR3 coding DNA: TGCGCCAGCAGCCAAGTGACAGACGGATTTTACGAGCAGTACTTC. This codes for CASSQVTDGFYEQYF.

The gene calls are TRBV30 and TRBJ1-4; D unresolved. V lost 7 bases and J 8 bases, leaving 11 bases between the germline ends. The CDR3 covers 11 residues. Germline V gene lookup returns CDR1 GTSNPN and CDR2 SVGIG (reference sequence). The CDR3 DNA reads TGTGCCTTAGCCGGGGAAGAAAAACTGTTTTTT. This translates into CALAGEEKLFF. The complete variable domain, with remaining parts taken from reference TRBV30 and TRBJ1-4, reads SQTIHQWPATLVQPVGSPLSLECTVEGTSNPNLYWYRQAAGRGLQLLFYSVGIGQISSEVPQNLSASRPQDRQFILSSKKLLLSDSGFYLCALAGEEKLFFGSGTQLSVL.

The rearrangement joins TRBV10-2 to TRBJ2-1, with TRBD2 matching 7 bases. Germline V gene data show CDR1 as WSHSY and CDR2 as SAAADI. Germline trimming cut 7 bases from V and 3 bases from J; bases unmatched to any gene: 6. There are 14 residues in the CDR3. The CDR3 region has the DNA TGCGCCAGCACCGAAGGACTAGACTACAATGAGCAGTTCTTC. This encodes CASTEGLDYNEQFF.

The chain uses TRBV4-2 and TRBJ2-3; TRBD2 might be the D (6 bases). CDR1 and CDR2 (germline): LGHNA, YNFKEQ. V was shortened by 0 bases and J by 1 base, with 14 bases between the two germline ends. The length of the CDR3 is 17 residues. CDR3 nucleotide sequence: TGTGCCAGCAGCCAAGACGGCCCGGCGGGGCGCACAGATACGCAGTATTTT. The encoded protein is CASSQDGPAGRTDTQYF.

The chain uses TRBV18 and TRBJ1-1; the match to TRBD1 covers 9 bases. CDR3 length equals 16 residues. Germline values: CDR1 KGHSH, CDR2 LQKENI. The V gene end was trimmed by 3 bases and the J gene end by 1 base; junction bases not matched to a gene: 6. The CDR3 protein is CASSPSQGAQNTEAFF. CDR3 bases: TGTGCCAGCTCACCGTCACAGGGGGCTCAGAACACTGAAGCTTTCTTT.

This clone was counted only a few times. The chain has TRBV2 and TRBJ1-3; no clear D gene. Germline loops: CDR1 SNHLY, CDR2 FYNNEI. The CDR3 runs 13 residues. Deletions cut 4 bases from V and 4 bases from J, with 8 bases between. CDR3 residues: CASSVGQGNTIYF. As DNA, the CDR3 is TGTGCCAGCAGTGTTGGGCAGGGAAACACCATATATTTT.

The chain carries TRBV7-3 and TRBJ1-1; TRBD1 is a possible D gene (6 bases). V lost 3 bases and J 5 bases, leaving 13 bases between the germline ends. The germline V gene encodes CDR1 SGHTA and CDR2 FQGTGA. This CDR3 contains 14 residues. CDR3 residues: CASSFGGRSTEAFF. The DNA of the CDR3 is TGTGCCAGCAGCTTCGGGGGGCGCTCGACTGAAGCTTTCTTT.

The rearrangement links TRBV7-9 to TRBJ2-7, with 10 bases aligning to TRBD1. This CDR3 has 13 residues. The V gene's germline CDR1 is SEHNR and CDR2 FQNEAQ (reference sequence). The trim removed 6 bases at V and 4 bases at J, leaving 3 bases unmatched. The CDR3 loop reads CASSRGQGYEQYF. The CDR3 coding sequence is TGTGCCAGCAGTCGGGGACAGGGGTACGAGCAGTACTTC.

The V gene is TRBV28, the J gene TRBJ2-7; 15 bases match TRBD2. This CDR3 spans 15 amino acids. Germline V gene data show CDR1 as MDHEN and CDR2 as SYDVKM. Trimming took 5 bases from V and 4 from J; bases not matched to a gene: 3. The CDR3 bases are TGTGCCAGCAGTCCGGGACTAGCGGGGGGTTACGAGCAGTACTTC. Amino acid sequence: CASSPGLAGGYEQYF.

This clone has more than one count but fewer than ten. This chain connects TRBV7-9 to TRBJ1-4, with D possibly TRBD1 on 5 matching bases. The germline gives CDR1 SEHNR, CDR2 FQNEAQ (reference sequence). This CDR3 contains 18 residues. V dropped 6 bases and J dropped 6 bases, with 26 bases sitting between them. The CDR3 is CASSRRAGRLGKDEKLFF. The CDR3 DNA is TGTGCCAGCAGTCGTCGGGCAGGGCGTCTGGGGAAGGATGAAAAACTGTTTTTT.

The chain employs TRBV4-2 and TRBJ1-3; 9 bases fit TRBD1. J was trimmed by 3 bases and V by 0 bases; bases with no gene match: 3. This CDR3 region has 16 residues. Germline CDR1 is LGHNA and CDR2 is YNFKEQ. This chain's CDR3 is CASSQDNRGLGNTIYF. DNA for the CDR3: TGTGCCAGCAGCCAAGATAACAGGGGGCTTGGAAACACCATATATTTT.

The chain combines TRBV9 with TRBJ1-2; 8 bases map to TRBD1. Germline V lookup: CDR1 SGDLS, CDR2 YYNGEE. The CDR3 totals 14 residues. V was clipped by 6 bases and J by 3 bases; unmatched bases: 7. CDR3 residues: CASTSRGPDYGYTF. CDR3 DNA: TGTGCCAGCACCTCCAGGGGGCCTGACTATGGCTACACCTTC.